Following are 11 T cell receptor beta chains from one sample sequenced in a study of cytomegalovirus exposure and HLA in healthy donors. It was with 60 Vbeta and 13 Jbeta primers that the PCR ran. Data came from immunoSEQ multiplex PCR; TCRdb stores just in-frame clones and leaves some out. Among more than 150,000 clones listed, 82% were seen once. Sequenced input: PBMCs. These TCRs come from a man in his forties in good health and CMV-seronegative.

The V call is TRBV5-1, the J call TRBJ2-1, with 9 nucleotides matching TRBD1. The CDR3 is 15 amino acids. Germline assignment: CDR1 SGHRS and CDR2 YFSETQ. V shed 0 bases, J shed 5 bases, and the junction held 3 bases outside the gene matches. CDR3 sequence: CASSLGTGAHNEQFF. The CDR3 DNA follows: TGCGCCAGCAGCTTGGGGACAGGGGCTCACAATGAGCAGTTCTTC. Full variable domain (missing parts from reference TRBV5-1 and TRBJ2-1): KAGVTQTPRYLIKTRGQQVTLSCSPISGHRSVSWYQQTPGQGLQFLFEYFSETQRNKGNFPGRFSGRQFSNSRSEMNVSTLELGDSALYLCASSLGTGAHNEQFFGPGTRLTVL.

The chain is built from TRBV2 and TRBJ2-1; TRBD2 aligns across 7 bases. In germline, CDR1 is SNHLY, CDR2 FYNNEI. V lost 4 bases to trimming and J lost 0 bases; unmatched junction nucleotides: 15. CDR3 length: 19 amino acids. The CDR3 DNA follows: TGTGCCAGCAGTGGGTCGAGCGGGGCGACAAAGAGCTCCTACAATGAGCAGTTCTTC. As protein: CASSGSSGATKSSYNEQFF. The full variable domain, completed using reference TRBV2 and TRBJ2-1, is EPEVTQTPSHQVTQMGQEVILRCVPISNHLYFYWYRQILGQKVEFLVSFYNNEISEKSEIFDDQFSVERPDGSNFTLKIRSTKLEDSAMYFCASSGSSGATKSSYNEQFFGPGTRLTVL.

The V and J genes are TRBV6-5 and TRBJ2-1; TRBD2 might be the D (5 bases). V lost 2 bases, J lost 15 bases, and 20 bases lay in between. Germline V gives CDR1 MNHEY, CDR2 SVGAGI. This CDR3 comprises 14 residues. For the CDR3, the DNA is TGTGCCAGCAGTTACAATACGGGGTACGGGCTACCGTTCTTC. Its translation: CASSYNTGYGLPFF.

The gene calls are TRBV18 and TRBJ2-7; 9 bases line up with TRBD1. J was trimmed by 2 bases and V by 6 bases; bases with no gene match: 8. CDR3 length: 15 residues. Per the germline V gene, CDR1 is KGHSH and CDR2 is LQKENI. The CDR3 nucleotides are TGTGCCAGCTCCCGGGACAGGGAACTGACCTACGAGCAGTACTTC. Its translation is CASSRDRELTYEQYF.

V usage is TRBV28 and J usage is TRBJ1-4; TRBD1 matches at 8 bases. With 4 bases clipped from V and 5 bases from J, the junction kept 9 bases outside the gene matches. CDR1 MDHEN and CDR2 SYDVKM come from the germline V gene. CDR3 length equals 16 residues. CDR3 sequence (DNA): TGTGCCAGCAGTTCCCCTCGGACAGGGCGGAATGAAAAACTGTTTTTT. Amino acid sequence: CASSSPRTGRNEKLFF.

This chain joins TRBV7-8 and TRBJ1-2; tentative D call: TRBD1 (5 bases). From germline, CDR1 is SGHVS and CDR2 FQNEAQ. The V end was cut by 2 bases, the J end by 8 bases, with 12 bases between. The CDR3 totals 13 residues. CDR3 DNA: TGTGCCAGCAGCTTAAACCGGGGGTGGGGCTACACCTTC. It codes for CASSLNRGWGYTF.

This rearrangement joins TRBV5-1 to TRBJ1-4; 9 bases line up with TRBD1. From germline, CDR1 is SGHRS and CDR2 YFSETQ. The CDR3 consists of 15 residues. Trimming took 4 bases from V and 5 from J; bases not matched to a gene: 6. CDR3 DNA sequence: TGCGCCAGCAGCGAGGCCGGGACAGGGAATGAAAAACTGTTTTTT. Translating gives CASSEAGTGNEKLFF.

The chain uses TRBV7-3 and TRBJ2-1; 9 bases are a match to TRBD1. CDR1 is SGHTA, CDR2 FQGTGA, per germline. This CDR3 spans 16 amino acids. V dropped 2 bases and J dropped 9; count of bases not matched to a gene: 11. The CDR3 region is CASSLGQGRLGGEQFF. As DNA, the CDR3 is TGTGCCAGCAGCTTAGGACAGGGGCGACTGGGTGGTGAGCAGTTCTTC.

As regards this clone: The same CDR3 can be traced to other DNA sequences in this sample. The genes are TRBV18 and TRBJ2-7; 11 bases agree with TRBD1. From germline, CDR1 is KGHSH and CDR2 LQKENI. The CDR3 is 15 amino acids. Germline trimming cut 0 bases from V and 3 bases from J; bases unmatched to any gene: 1. Here the CDR3 DNA reads TGTGCCAGCTCACCACCGGGACAGGGGGGCTACGAGCAGTACTTC. Translated: CASSPPGQGGYEQYF.

This clone was picked up one time. V usage is TRBV5-6 and J usage is TRBJ1-2, with TRBD1 matching 9 bases. V trimming: 0 bases; J trimming: 4 bases; junction bases outside the gene matches: 4. The germline gives CDR1 SGHDT, CDR2 YYEEEE. CDR3 length: 15 residues. CDR3 loop: CASSLAGTGRYGYTF. CDR3 nucleotide sequence: TGTGCCAGCAGCTTGGCGGGGACAGGGCGCTATGGCTACACCTTC.

This chain links TRBV7-9 with TRBJ2-6; D is undetermined. The CDR3 totals 15 residues. The V end was cut by 3 bases, the J end by 2 bases, with 8 bases between. Germline CDR1 reads SEHNR; CDR2 reads FQNEAQ (reference sequence). CDR3 in DNA: TGTGCCAGCAGCTTGGTCAGTCCTGGGGCCAACGTCCTGACTTTC. Translation gives CASSLVSPGANVLTF. The full variable domain, rest sourced from reference TRBV7-9 and TRBJ2-6, is DTGVSQNPRHKITKRGQNVTFRCDPISEHNRLYWYRQTLGQGPEFLTYFQNEAQLEKSRLLSDRFSAERPKGSFSTLEIQRTEQGDSAMYLCASSLVSPGANVLTFGAGSRLTVL.